This T cell receptor (beta chain) stems from a study of T cell responses to AZD1222 COVID-19 vaccine (dated by TCRdb to the early 2020s). With regard to the full study: AZD1222 recipients whose second dose came at about 4 weeks and those whose second dose came at about 12 weeks were combined into one group, since spike-specific TCR depth and breadth did not differ between the two schedules. A total of approximately 240 trial participants underwent TCR sequencing, of whom some 210 received two doses of AZD1222 and approximately 25 received two doses of the MenACWY control vaccine. Enrollment into the trials was organized by age into subgroups of 18-55, 56-69 and 70-plus years, and those subgroups contained approximately 160, 26 and 62 TCR-sequenced participants, respectively. Beyond this particular receptor, the publication reports: Because no samples from the day 14 peak response were available, repertoires could be characterized only after the peak T cell response. CD4 TCRs associated with the vaccine covered the entire spike protein, and the dominant responses were in regions 160-218 and 743-854. Participants were mostly white British, with more females than males. The authors suggested clonal diversity may have been underestimated. Conclusions about previously exposed vaccinees are limited, since just a handful of AZD1222 recipients were seropositive for SARS-CoV-2 at baseline. The 56-69-year group was small, and its depth increase did not reach significance, likely because of low power. After two AZD1222 doses, spike-specific TCR breadth and depth were significantly higher than at day 0 and than in MenACWY recipients. Reportedly, close to half of the unique spike-specific TCRs recognized epitopes lying outside the regions that are mutated in the B.1.351 and B.1.1.7 variants.

The time point label for this specimen denotes: baseline before first vaccination. Vaccinee samples were obtained from the UK trials COV001 and COV002, which included a single-blind randomized controlled phase 2/3 trial of AZD1222 (ChAdOx1 nCoV-19) in healthy adults. For TCRbeta chain sequencing, PBMC samples were collected from trial participants at day 0 and at day 28 after the second dose. The CDR3 regions of human TCRbeta chains were analyzed by immunosequencing. For the original study's pipeline: Repertoire TCRs were checked for matches against a reference library of SARS-CoV-2-specific TCRs that had been generated using the MIRA antigen-specificity platform. Breadth was defined as the fraction of unique TCRs that were SARS-CoV-2-associated. Depth was defined as the fraction of total T cells that were SARS-CoV-2-associated. Each spike-specific TCR was assigned to its reactive spike region and to a CD4 or CD8 class using the MIRA data. Log10-transformed breadth and depth values were compared by one-way ANOVA with Sidak's multiple comparisons tests. Imported from immuneACCESS, the table was reduced by TCRdb to in-frame sequences with V and J called. These copies leave out some clones; in studies compared against another copy, an unresolved V gene accounts for under half, and the cause of the remainder is not known. D and trimming come from the DNA, and the V and J calls and clone size come from that table. This sample is represented by 100,000 to 150,000 clones; 88% of them were singletons. The ten most abundant clones make up 7.6% of the sample.

The trim is 4 bases for V and 2 bases for J, with a gap of 15 bases between the germline ends. Spanning cysteine to phenylalanine, the CDR3 consists of 15 amino acids. Only the CDR3 DNA is retained, 45 bases long and in frame from the first base. The germline V gene (reference sequence) yields LGHDT for CDR1 and YNNKEL for CDR2. This clone has just one count. Its antigen is currently not known. Base quality data are lacking; no much larger clone is found one base away. The sequencing used peripheral blood, collected on day 0 of AZD1222 vaccination. The chain employs TRBV3-1 (or the pseudogene TRBV3-2) and TRBJ2-7, with TRBD1 as a weak D call on 5 bases. This receptor was obtained from an adult in good health. The CDR3 here reads CASSLKWTDTYEQYF. The nucleotide sequence reads as follows: TGTGCCAGCAGCCTTAAGTGGACGGACACCTACGAGCAGTACTTC.